Below are 20 T cell receptor beta chains sequenced from a single sample in a study of blood T cell repertoires in COVID-19. Sequenced by immunoSEQ multiplex PCR; TCRdb stores in-frame clones only, minus some. The repertoire holds approximately 80,000 clones, 70% to 80% seen once, with approximately 16% in the top ten. The sequenced sample consisted of peripheral blood. Receptor source: a man aged 65 to 79 with active or convalescent COVID-19.

The genes are TRBV7-6 and TRBJ2-1; D is possibly TRBD2 (6 bases). The germline V and J ends were trimmed by 5 bases and 4 bases, with 12 bases remaining between them. The germline V gene encodes CDR1 SGHVS and CDR2 FNYEAQ. The CDR3 has 14 amino acids. CDR3 nucleotide sequence: TGTGCCAGCAGCCCGCGGACTACGTACAATGAGCAGTTCTTC. Encoded protein: CASSPRTTYNEQFF.

This chain connects TRBV6-5 to TRBJ1-4; D might be TRBD1 (5 bases). The CDR3 loop spans 14 amino acids. In germline, CDR1 is MNHEY, CDR2 SVGAGI. V lost 2 bases to trimming and J lost 4 bases, with 8 bases between them. CDR3 DNA: TGTGCCAGCAGTTACAAGGGGATTAATGAAAAACTGTTTTTT. This sequence encodes CASSYKGINEKLFF.

The chain carries TRBV2 and TRBJ1-6; no firm D call. From germline, CDR1 is SNHLY and CDR2 FYNNEI. V lost 7 bases to trimming and J lost 6 bases, with 16 bases between them. CDR3 size: 15 residues. The CDR3 loop reads CASTDSLVGNSPLHF. Here the CDR3 DNA reads TGTGCCAGCACAGACTCCCTGGTGGGTAATTCACCCCTCCACTTT.

This clone is judged medium-sized (0.01 to 0.1%). The sample contains more than one DNA sequence encoding this CDR3. V gene TRBV3-1 (or the pseudogene TRBV3-2) combines with J gene TRBJ1-1, with 8 bases identical to TRBD1. The CDR3 runs 15 residues. Germline CDR1 reads LGHDT; CDR2 reads YNNKEL (reference sequence). Trimming removed 2 bases from V and 0 bases from J; junction bases left unmatched: 2. Here the CDR3 reads CASSQRDRLNTEAFF. The CDR3 nucleotides are TGTGCCAGCAGCCAACGGGACAGGCTGAACACTGAAGCTTTCTTT.

V is TRBV6-6 and J is TRBJ2-1; D not certain. Trimming removed 5 bases at V and 5 bases at J, with 10 bases between. Germline CDR1 MNHNY, CDR2 SVGAGI (reference sequence). The CDR3 has 13 residues. The CDR3 sequence is CASSARFDNEQFF. CDR3 sequence (DNA): TGTGCCAGCAGTGCTAGATTTGACAATGAGCAGTTCTTC.

The chain joins TRBV4-2 to TRBJ2-1; 8 bases line up with TRBD2. The CDR3 loop spans 15 amino acids. V gave up 7 bases and J gave up 5 bases; unmatched junction bases: 10. Germline CDR1 reads LGHNA; CDR2 reads YNFKEQ. The CDR3 is CASTRAGAPDNEQFF. The CDR3 region has the DNA TGTGCCAGCACCCGAGCGGGGGCCCCTGACAATGAGCAGTTCTTC.

The V and J genes are TRBV11-1 and TRBJ2-5, with 14 bases matching TRBD2. The V gene's germline CDR1 is SGHAT and CDR2 FQDESV (reference sequence). V lost 6 bases, J lost 1 base, and 4 bases stayed unmatched. The CDR3 totals 16 residues. The CDR3, as DNA: TGTGCCAGCAGTTCCGGACTAGCGGGGGGCCAAGAGACCCAGTACTTC. Translation gives CASSSGLAGGQETQYF.

This clone was seen a few times. V gene TRBV19 combines with J gene TRBJ1-5; TRBD1 matches at 9 bases. Unmatched junction bases numbered 6, after V lost 2 bases and J lost 7 bases. The germline gives CDR1 LNHDA, CDR2 SQIVND (reference sequence). The length of the CDR3 is 15 residues. The CDR3: CASSINRGPGQPQHF. Here the CDR3 DNA reads TGTGCCAGTAGTATAAACAGGGGGCCGGGACAGCCCCAGCATTTT.

This chain links TRBV6-5 with TRBJ1-1, with TRBD1 as a possible D gene (5 bases). The V gene's germline CDR1 is MNHEY and CDR2 SVGAGI. The length of the CDR3 is 15 residues. Trimming pared 5 bases from V and 1 base from J, leaving 14 bases between. The CDR3 is CASSLYGGRNTEAFF. CDR3 nucleotides: TGTGCCAGCAGTCTCTACGGGGGACGGAACACTGAAGCTTTCTTT.

V gene TRBV2 combines with J gene TRBJ1-2; D call uncertain. Germline lookup yields CDR1 SNHLY and CDR2 FYNNEI. The V and J ends lost 2 bases and 7 bases respectively, with 11 bases between them. This CDR3 comprises 13 residues. The DNA of the CDR3 is TGTGCCAGCAGTGAATGGCTAGAAGGTGGCTACACCTTC. It encodes CASSEWLEGGYTF. Filled out from reference TRBV2 and TRBJ1-2, the complete variable domain reads EPEVTQTPSHQVTQMGQEVILRCVPISNHLYFYWYRQILGQKVEFLVSFYNNEISEKSEIFDDQFSVERPDGSNFTLKIRSTKLEDSAMYFCASSEWLEGGYTFGSGTRLTVV.

The chain joins TRBV9 to TRBJ2-7; 12 bases align to TRBD2. This CDR3 has 15 residues. Germline CDR1 is SGDLS and CDR2 is YYNGEE. After removal of 3 bases from V and 7 bases from J, the junction contained 8 bases not matched to a gene. The CDR3 reads CASSETSGGGIEQYF. The DNA for the CDR3 is TGTGCCAGCAGCGAGACTAGCGGGGGAGGTATTGAGCAGTACTTC. Looking up the rest from reference TRBV9 and TRBJ2-7 gives the full variable domain: DSGVTQTPKHLITATGQRVTLRCSPRSGDLSVYWYQQSLDQGLQFLIQYYNGEERAKGNILERFSAQQFPDLHSELNLSSLELGDSALYFCASSETSGGGIEQYFGPGTRLTVT.

This clone was observed a handful of times. The J gene is TRBJ1-4, the V gene TRBV19, with D unclear. Looked up from germline, CDR1 is LNHDA and CDR2 is SQIVND (reference sequence). V was clipped by 3 bases and J by 4 bases, with 12 bases between them. The CDR3 consists of 15 residues. CDR3 nucleotide sequence: TGTGCCAGTAGTATCACCGCCACTTTTAATGAAAAACTGTTTTTT. It codes for CASSITATFNEKLFF.

The rearrangement uses TRBV6-2 or TRBV6-3 and TRBJ1-2; D perhaps matches TRBD1 (5 bases). The germline gives CDR1 MNHEY, CDR2 SVGEGT. CDR3 length: 12 residues. Trimming took 10 bases from V and 5 from J, leaving 14 bases between them. CDR3 amino acids: CATSVGGYGYTF. The CDR3 nucleotides read TGTGCCACCAGCGTTGGGGGGTATGGCTACACCTTC.

The chain has TRBV4-1 and TRBJ2-3, with a possible D match to TRBD1 (6 bases). V was trimmed by 4 bases and J by 1 base, leaving 12 bases between them. CDR3 size: 15 residues. Germline V gene lookup returns CDR1 MGHRA and CDR2 YSYEKL. The CDR3 reads CASSRTGSGTDTQYF. In DNA, the CDR3 is TGCGCCAGCAGCCGCACAGGGTCGGGCACAGATACGCAGTATTTT.

This chain links TRBV3-1 (or the pseudogene TRBV3-2) with TRBJ1-5; D not resolved. With 8 bases removed from V and 6 bases from J, the gap between germline ends came to 14 bases. Germline CDR1 reads LGHDT; CDR2 reads YNNKEL (reference sequence). There are 13 residues in the CDR3. The CDR3 loop is CASARRAGQPQHF. CDR3 DNA: TGTGCCAGCGCCCGGAGGGCAGGTCAGCCCCAGCATTTT.

The chain combines TRBV5-1 with TRBJ1-6; 7 nucleotides align to TRBD1. The V segment lost 0 bases and the J segment 7 bases; nucleotides outside the gene matches: 4. This CDR3 has 15 residues. Germline values: CDR1 SGHRS, CDR2 YFSETQ. CDR3 region: CASSLGTGANSPLHF. The CDR3 coding sequence is TGCGCCAGCAGCTTGGGGACAGGCGCAAATTCACCCCTCCACTTT.

This chain links TRBV11-1 with TRBJ2-1, with 8 nucleotides matching TRBD1. V gave up 5 bases and J gave up 7 bases; unmatched junction bases: 10. The CDR3 runs 15 residues. In germline, CDR1 is SGHAT, CDR2 FQDESV (reference sequence). This chain's CDR3 is CASSPGQGSGNEQFF. The CDR3, as DNA: TGTGCCAGCAGCCCCGGACAGGGCTCTGGTAATGAGCAGTTCTTC.

CDR3 amino acids: CASKTGQSYQPQHF. In DNA, the CDR3 is TGTGCCAGCAAGACAGGACAGAGCTATCAGCCCCAGCATTTT. The rearrangement links TRBV2 to TRBJ1-5; D perhaps matches TRBD1 (6 bases). Per germline, CDR1 SNHLY and CDR2 FYNNEI. This CDR3 region has 14 residues. The V gene lost 7 bases and the J gene lost 5 bases, with 15 bases spanning the gap.

J is TRBJ2-3 and V is TRBV7-7; possible D gene TRBD2, 5 bases. Germline V CDR1 and CDR2: SSHAT, FNYEAQ (reference sequence). V lost 5 bases and J 3 bases, leaving 12 bases between the germline ends. CDR3 length: 14 amino acids. The CDR3 DNA is TGTGCCAGCAGCGCAGAACTAGATACAGATACGCAGTATTTT. Residues: CASSAELDTDTQYF.

This clone is medium-sized (0.01 to 0.1%). The chain has TRBV28 and TRBJ2-7; 7 nucleotides align to TRBD1. The CDR3 has 15 amino acids. The V gene's germline CDR1 is MDHEN and CDR2 SYDVKM. With V trimmed by 5 bases and J by 0 bases, 7 bases remained unmatched. The CDR3: CASSPFGTASYEQYF. In DNA form, the CDR3 reads TGTGCCAGCAGTCCTTTTGGGACAGCCTCCTACGAGCAGTACTTC.